What follows describes a single T cell receptor (beta chain). The length of the CDR3 is 13 residues. Trimming took off 5 bases at V and 7 bases at J, with 14 bases between the two ends. Looked up from germline, CDR1 is SGHVS and CDR2 is FNYEAQ. This sample was included in a study of blood T cells in healthy people across ages. Study in general: Per every two T cells, about one barcoded beta molecule was captured by template switching.

Per sample, extraction of total RNA gave at least 5.5 micrograms in every case. The authors ran a second PCR of 7 to 11 cycles using a sample-barcoded 5' primer and a J-beta primer mix. TCRdb reanalysed the 5' RACE reads using MiXCR and keeps one entry per CDR3 protein. Here the sample spans hundreds of thousands of distinct CDR3 sequences, around three fifths being singletons. Sequencing was carried out using blood. This sequence was found in a man in his forties or fifties in good health. This chain joins TRBV7-6 and TRBJ2-5; D gene unclear. The chain's CDR3 is CASSPLLERTQYF. CDR3 nucleotide sequence: TGTGCCAGCAGCCCCTTGCTGGAAAGGACCCAGTACTTC.